The 17 T cell receptor beta chains reported below all come from one sample, sequenced in a study of T cells in Graves' hyperthyroidism and ophthalmopathy. Amplified regions were TCR beta CDR3 sequences from RNA transcripts. HTBI primers were the set used in a first-round RT-PCR of the TCR CDR3. TCRdb independently ran MiXCR on the multiplex PCR reads; one entry per CDR3 protein. The sample includes fewer than 350,000 distinct CDR3 sequences, around 18% of them seen just once. The sequenced sample was blood. The receptors originated from a woman between 40 and 55 years old with Graves' ophthalmopathy.

The J gene is TRBJ1-1, the V gene TRBV29-1; D remains ambiguous. Germline V gives CDR1 SQVTM, CDR2 ANQGSEA. This CDR3 spans 12 amino acids. V lost 0 bases to trimming and J lost 4 bases, with 6 bases between them. CDR3 bases: TGCAGCGTTGAAGACCCGGGCACTGAAGCTTTCTTT. It is translated as CSVEDPGTEAFF. The entire variable domain, with the rest obtained from reference TRBV29-1 and TRBJ1-1, is as follows: SAVISQKPSRDICQRGTSLTIQCQVDSQVTMMFWYRQQPGQSLTLIATANQGSEATYESGFVIDKFPISRPNLTFSTLTVSNMSPEDSSIYLCSVEDPGTEAFFGQGTRLTVV.

This clonotype was seen repeatedly, ten times or more. The chain links TRBV12-5 to TRBJ2-7; 8 bases match TRBD2. Unmatched junction bases numbered 11, after V lost 7 bases and J lost 0 bases. The CDR3 spans 16 residues. Germline V gene data show CDR1 as LGHNT and CDR2 as FRNRAP. The CDR3 sequence: CASAHLLAGRSYEQYF. CDR3 nucleotides: TGTGCTAGTGCCCACCTTCTAGCGGGCCGCTCCTACGAGCAGTACTTC.

There are many counts of this clonotype. The chain is built from TRBV30 and TRBJ2-2; tentatively, D is TRBD2 (5 bases). Germline V gives CDR1 GTSNPN, CDR2 SVGIG (reference sequence). The CDR3 covers 15 residues. The germline V and J ends were trimmed by 1 base and 0 bases, with 9 bases remaining between them. The CDR3 DNA reads TGTGCCTGGAGTGCTAGCACCACGAACACCGGGGAGCTGTTTTTT. Translated, it gives CAWSASTTNTGELFF.

This clonotype was seen at least ten times. The V call is TRBV30, the J call TRBJ2-5; 8 bases are a match to TRBD1. Germline V gene data show CDR1 as GTSNPN and CDR2 as SVGIG (reference sequence). V lost 2 bases to trimming and J lost 6 bases; unmatched junction nucleotides: 2. The CDR3 spans 12 residues. The CDR3 DNA follows: TGTGCCTGGAGTACAGGGGGACAGACCCAGTACTTC. Translating gives CAWSTGGQTQYF.

This chain connects TRBV6-1 to TRBJ1-5, with D hard to call. V lost 4 bases and J lost 4, with 8 bases in between. The CDR3 is 13 residues long. The germline V gene has CDR1 MNHNS and CDR2 SASEGT. CDR3 sequence reads: CASSATKNQPQHF. The DNA for the CDR3 is TGTGCCAGCAGTGCCACGAAAAATCAGCCCCAGCATTTT.

This clonotype occurred many times. V is TRBV6-2 or TRBV6-3 and J is TRBJ1-5; D unresolved. The V end was cut by 2 bases, the J end by 2 bases, with 10 bases between. The germline V gene has CDR1 MNHEY and CDR2 SVGEGT. The CDR3 runs to 15 residues. CDR3 in amino acids: CASSYENSGNQPQHF. The CDR3 coding sequence is TGTGCCAGCAGTTACGAAAATAGTGGCAATCAGCCCCAGCATTTT.

This clonotype has at least ten counts. The V gene is TRBV6-5, the J gene TRBJ1-1, with TRBD1 identical over 7 bases. J lost 1 base, V lost 6 bases, and 11 bases had no gene match. Germline V lookup: CDR1 MNHEY, CDR2 SVGAGI. This CDR3 contains 16 residues. The CDR3 DNA sequence: TGTGCCAGCAGATATACGCCGGGACAGAGGAACACTGAAGCTTTCTTT. Its protein product is CASRYTPGQRNTEAFF.

This clonotype was seen at least ten times. The CDR3 DNA sequence: TGTGCCTGGGGTGGGGCGAACACTGAAGCTTTCTTT. This gives the protein CAWGGANTEAFF. The chain employs TRBV30 and TRBJ1-1; D is perhaps TRBD1 (5 bases). Germline V gives CDR1 GTSNPN, CDR2 SVGIG (reference sequence). The CDR3 is 12 amino acids. V was pared by 5 bases and J by 1 base, with 8 bases between.

This clonotype was counted many times. The chain couples TRBV29-1 to TRBJ2-7, with 10 bases lining up with TRBD1. Germline V CDR1 and CDR2: SQVTM, ANQGSEA. The CDR3 runs to 12 residues. The V and J ends lost 5 bases and 7 bases, in that order; junction bases with no gene match: 5. The CDR3 DNA is TGCAGCGTTAGACAGGGGGCCGGGGAGCAGTACTTC. Amino acids: CSVRQGAGEQYF.

At least ten counts were recorded for this clonotype. The chain uses TRBV11-2 and TRBJ2-7, with 9 bases fitting TRBD2. J was trimmed by 4 bases and V by 5 bases; bases with no gene match: 12. Germline lookup yields CDR1 SGHAT and CDR2 FQNNGV. CDR3 size: 16 residues. The DNA of the CDR3 is TGTGCCAGCAGCCCACCCAGACTAGCGGAGGAATACGAGCAGTACTTC. Amino acid sequence: CASSPPRLAEEYEQYF.

This clonotype was recorded many times. The chain employs TRBV12-3 or TRBV12-4 and TRBJ2-2; possibly TRBD1 or TRBD2 for D (5 bases each). The CDR3 consists of 15 residues. Deletions cut 3 bases from V and 4 bases from J, with 12 bases between. The chain's CDR3 is CASSLATGLTGELFF. DNA of the CDR3: TGTGCCAGCAGTTTGGCAACAGGACTCACCGGGGAGCTGTTTTTT.

This clonotype was found many times. This rearrangement joins TRBV2 to TRBJ1-5; 10 bases are shared with TRBD1. The CDR3 length is 15 residues. Trimming took 7 bases from V and 5 from J; bases not matched to a gene: 8. In germline, CDR1 is SNHLY, CDR2 FYNNEI. The CDR3 DNA reads TGTGCCAGCAACGCCGGGACAGGGGTGGATCAGCCCCAGCATTTT. The encoded protein is CASNAGTGVDQPQHF.

In its sample, this clonotype was seen many times. V and J are TRBV27 and TRBJ1-2; 9 positions match TRBD1. V shed 4 bases and J 2 bases; nucleotides not matched to a gene: 14. Germline V lookup: CDR1 MNHEY, CDR2 SMNVEV (reference sequence). The CDR3 covers 18 residues. CDR3 loop: CASSSLTGGPGRNYGYTF. DNA for the CDR3: TGTGCCAGCAGTTCACTCACAGGGGGCCCCGGACGCAACTATGGCTACACCTTC.

Ten or more counts support this clonotype. V and J are TRBV20-1 and TRBJ1-1; D possibly corresponds to TRBD1 (5 bases). Germline V gene sequence: CDR1 DFQATT, CDR2 SNEGSKA (reference sequence). Trimming removed 3 bases from V and 1 base from J, with 9 bases in between. The CDR3 contains 13 residues. The CDR3 sequence: CSASRGANTEAFF. The CDR3 DNA is TGCAGTGCTAGTCGGGGCGCGAACACTGAAGCTTTCTTT.

A note on this clonotype: At one of its ends the junction is not consistent with the germline gene, which may arise from a read error. CDR3 nucleotides: TGTGCCACCAGTTTCGGGCTCAATCAGCCCCAGCCTTTT. Amino acids: CATSFGLNQPQPF. The rearrangement links TRBV24-1 to TRBJ1-5, with D hard to call. CDR1 and CDR2 (germline): KGHDR, SFDVKD. The CDR3 consists of 13 residues.

Only a few counts were recorded for this clonotype. The chain joins TRBV6-1 to TRBJ2-2; 9 nucleotides line up with TRBD1. Germline V lookup: CDR1 MNHNS, CDR2 SASEGT. J gave up 5 bases and V 6 bases, and 7 bases lay outside the gene matches. The CDR3 contains 15 residues. The DNA for the CDR3 is TGTGCCAGCAGCCTACAGGGGGCGCGTACCGGGGAGCTGTTTTTT. The encoded protein is CASSLQGARTGELFF.

This clonotype has at least ten counts. The chain employs TRBV7-9 and TRBJ1-1, with D hard to call. Between the trimmed V and J ends, which lost 4 bases and 0 bases, there was a span of 12 bases. The CDR3 totals 15 residues. Germline loops: CDR1 SEHNR, CDR2 FQNEAQ (reference sequence). The CDR3, as DNA: TGTGCCAGCAGCTCCCGTCAGGCAGTGAACACTGAAGCTTTCTTT. Protein product: CASSSRQAVNTEAFF.